This TCR beta chain stems from a study of blood T cell repertoires in COVID-19. Study overall: The samples span acute and convalescent COVID-19 from the United States, Italy and Spain.

The CDR3 extends over 16 amino acids. CDR1 LGHNA and CDR2 YNFKEQ come from the germline V gene. V was pared by 4 bases and J by 0 bases, with 4 bases of the junction left unmatched. To note about this clone: This sample also contains other DNA sequences that code for the same CDR3.

Per the original methods: Reference gene primer amplification in the assay estimated nucleated cell counts. Generated by immunoSEQ multiplex PCR, the TCRdb table keeps only in-frame clones and is missing some. V and J calls and clone size are those listed in that table; D and trimming were worked out from the DNA. Here the sample spans approximately 220,000 clones, around 80% being singletons. The V call is TRBV4-2, the J call TRBJ2-5, with 11 bases lining up with TRBD2. Sequencing input: peripheral blood. The source of this sequence is a woman aged 45-65 years with acute or convalescent COVID-19. For the CDR3, the DNA is TGTGCCAGCAGCCCCACTAGCGGGAGAGACCAAGAGACCCAGTACTTC. This translates into CASSPTSGRDQETQYF.